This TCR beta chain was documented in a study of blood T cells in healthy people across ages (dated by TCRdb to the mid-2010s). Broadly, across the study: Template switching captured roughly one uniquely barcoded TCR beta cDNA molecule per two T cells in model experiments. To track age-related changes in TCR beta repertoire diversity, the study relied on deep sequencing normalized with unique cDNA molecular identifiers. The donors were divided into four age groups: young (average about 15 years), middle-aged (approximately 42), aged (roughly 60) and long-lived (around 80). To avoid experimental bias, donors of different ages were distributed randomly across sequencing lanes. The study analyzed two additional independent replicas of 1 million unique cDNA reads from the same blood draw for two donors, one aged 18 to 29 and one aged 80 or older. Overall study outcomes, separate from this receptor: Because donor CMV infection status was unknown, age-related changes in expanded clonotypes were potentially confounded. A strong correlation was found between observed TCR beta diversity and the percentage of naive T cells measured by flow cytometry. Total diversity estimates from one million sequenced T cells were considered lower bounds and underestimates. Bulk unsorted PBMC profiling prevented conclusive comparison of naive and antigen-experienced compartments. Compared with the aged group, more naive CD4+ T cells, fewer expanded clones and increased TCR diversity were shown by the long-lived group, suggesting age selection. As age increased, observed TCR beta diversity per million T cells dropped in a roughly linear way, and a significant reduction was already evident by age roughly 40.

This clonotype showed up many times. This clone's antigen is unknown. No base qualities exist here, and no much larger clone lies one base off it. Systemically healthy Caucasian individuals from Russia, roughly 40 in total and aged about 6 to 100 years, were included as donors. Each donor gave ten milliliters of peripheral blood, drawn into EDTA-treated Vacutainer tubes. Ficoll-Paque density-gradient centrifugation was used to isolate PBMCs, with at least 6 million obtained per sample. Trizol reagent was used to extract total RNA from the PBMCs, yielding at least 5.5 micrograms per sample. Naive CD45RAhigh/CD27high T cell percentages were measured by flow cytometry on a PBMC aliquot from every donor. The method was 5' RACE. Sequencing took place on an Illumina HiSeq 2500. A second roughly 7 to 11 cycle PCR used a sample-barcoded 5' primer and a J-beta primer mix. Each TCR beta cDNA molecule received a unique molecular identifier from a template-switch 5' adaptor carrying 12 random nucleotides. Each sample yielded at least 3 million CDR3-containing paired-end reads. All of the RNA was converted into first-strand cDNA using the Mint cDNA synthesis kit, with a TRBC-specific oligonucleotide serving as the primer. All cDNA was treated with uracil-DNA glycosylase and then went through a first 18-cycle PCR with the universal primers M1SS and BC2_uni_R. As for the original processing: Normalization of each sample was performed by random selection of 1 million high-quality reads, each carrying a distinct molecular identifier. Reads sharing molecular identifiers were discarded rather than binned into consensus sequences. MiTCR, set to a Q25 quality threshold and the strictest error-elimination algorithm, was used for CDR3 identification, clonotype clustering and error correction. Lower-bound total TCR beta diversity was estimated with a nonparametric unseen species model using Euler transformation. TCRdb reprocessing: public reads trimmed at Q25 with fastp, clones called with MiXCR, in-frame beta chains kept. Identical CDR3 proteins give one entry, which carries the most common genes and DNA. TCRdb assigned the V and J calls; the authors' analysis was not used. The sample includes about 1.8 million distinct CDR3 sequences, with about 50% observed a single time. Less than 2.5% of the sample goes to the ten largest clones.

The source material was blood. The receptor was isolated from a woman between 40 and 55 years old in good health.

The base sequence is TGCAGCGTCGCAGGGACAGGGGATTCCACAGATACGCAGTATTTT. Its amino acids are CSVAGTGDSTDTQYF. The chain uses TRBV29-1 and TRBJ2-3; the junction holds 10 bases that match TRBD1. As encoded in the germline V gene, CDR1 is SQVTM while CDR2 is ANQGSEA. Counted from cysteine to phenylalanine, this CDR3 has 15 amino acids. The retained sequence is limited to the CDR3, 45 bases, with the frame set at the first base. V is trimmed back by 6 bases and J by 2 bases, and the junction contains 8 bases that no gene match accounts for.